This TCR beta chain stems from a study of CD8 T cells in Susac syndrome. Sequencing targeted TCR beta in blood CD8+ and CD4+ T cells. V lost 9 bases and J lost 8; bases outside the gene matches: 5. Germline V lookup: CDR1 LNHDA, CDR2 SQIVND (reference sequence). CDR3 size: 11 residues. Random hexamers primed reverse transcription of about 0.5 to 1 ug RNA. TCRdb independently ran MiXCR on the immunoSEQ multiplex PCR reads; one entry per CDR3 protein. The table has about 440,000 distinct CDR3 sequences, around 85% seen once; the top ten hold around 0.12%. This sequence joins TRBV19 and TRBJ1-2; TRBD1 aligns across 8 bases. The sequence was obtained from a human donor with multiple sclerosis. Sequenced input: CD8+ T cells from PBMCs. In DNA, the CDR3 is TGTGCCAGCGACAGGGGCGACGGCTACACCTTC. Residues: CASDRGDGYTF. Based on the CDR3 plus reference TRBV19 and TRBJ1-2, the full variable domain is DGGITQSPKYLFRKEGQNVTLSCEQNLNHDAMYWYRQDPGQGLRLIYYSQIVNDFQKGDIAEGYSVSREKKESFPLTVTSAQKNPTAFYLCASDRGDGYTFGSGTRLTVV.